The T cell receptor (beta chain) described here comes from a study of T cell responses to AZD1222 COVID-19 vaccine. The germline gives CDR1 MGHDK, CDR2 SYGVNS. This CDR3 is 11 amino acids long. The V end was cut by 4 bases, the J end by 6 bases, with 7 bases between. Sequencing was performed with immunoSEQ multiplex PCR; in TCRdb, only in-frame clones are kept and a portion is missing. The repertoire includes about 80,000 clones, around 93% of them detected once, and approximately 8% sits in the top ten. This clone was counted a few times. Antigen unknown. The study, taken as a whole, reports: Females made up more of the donors, who were largely white British, and clonal diversity may have come out too low. Without day 14 samples, only post-peak T cell repertoires were studied. AZD1222 recipients seropositive at baseline numbered only 5 or 6. Dominant at 160-218 and 743-854, vaccine-associated CD4 TCRs also spanned spike.

The clonotype originates from an adult who received the AZD1222 COVID-19 vaccine. This sample comprised peripheral blood, obtained 28 days after the second AZD1222 dose. V and J are TRBV25-1 and TRBJ2-7; D remains unclear. CDR3 sequence reads: CASSAGGEQYF. The DNA of the CDR3 is TGTGCCAGCAGTGCGGGCGGCGAGCAGTACTTC.